The 19 T cell receptor beta chains listed next were all sequenced from one sample in a study of blood T cell repertoires in COVID-19. Only in-frame clones appear in the TCRdb table, and some are missing; sequencing was by immunoSEQ multiplex PCR. The repertoire has fewer than 350,000 clones, 90% of them found once; the top ten carry about 1.7%. Sequences were obtained from PBMCs or T cells enriched from blood (not recorded which). All receptors come from a woman under 30 with acute COVID-19.

V gene TRBV24-1 combines with J gene TRBJ2-1; TRBD2 matches 8 bases. This CDR3 comprises 17 residues. Germline V gene data show CDR1 as KGHDR and CDR2 as SFDVKD. J was trimmed by 5 bases and V by 7 bases; bases with no gene match: 15. The CDR3 DNA sequence: TGTGCCACCAGCACGTCCTATAGCGGGACTGGGAACAATGAGCAGTTCTTC. Its translation is CATSTSYSGTGNNEQFF.

The rearrangement uses TRBV7-2 and TRBJ1-1, with D possibly matching TRBD1 (5 bases). V was clipped by 1 base and J by 3 bases, with 9 bases between them. This CDR3 is built from 14 residues. CDR1 SGHTA and CDR2 FQGNSA come from the germline V gene. CDR3 region: CASSLDQGYTEAFF. The CDR3 DNA reads TGTGCCAGCAGCTTAGACCAGGGATACACTGAAGCTTTCTTT.

This clone occurred once. The rearrangement links TRBV7-3 to TRBJ2-7; 8 bases are shared with TRBD2. This CDR3 spans 15 amino acids. The trim removed 6 bases at V and 5 bases at J, leaving 12 bases unmatched. Germline assignment: CDR1 SGHTA and CDR2 FQGTGA. The DNA of the CDR3 is TGTGCCAGCAGTTCCGACGGACTAGCTGGAAACGAGCAGTACTTC. Protein sequence: CASSSDGLAGNEQYF. The full variable domain, rest sourced from reference TRBV7-3 and TRBJ2-7, is GAGVSQTPSNKVTEKGKYVELRCDPISGHTALYWYRQSLGQGPEFLIYFQGTGAADDSGLPNDRFFAVRPEGSVSTLKIQRTERGDSAVYLCASSSDGLAGNEQYFGPGTRLTVT.

The chain couples TRBV5-5 to TRBJ1-6; 9 bases map to TRBD1. The CDR3 contains 15 residues. CDR1 is SGHKS and CDR2 is YYEKEE in the germline V gene (reference sequence). The V segment lost 2 bases and the J segment 4 bases; nucleotides outside the gene matches: 1. The CDR3 protein is CASSFDRGYNSPLHF. The DNA for the CDR3 is TGTGCCAGCAGCTTTGACAGGGGGTATAATTCACCCCTCCACTTT.

The genes are TRBV5-1 and TRBJ2-2; a possible D gene is TRBD2 (5 bases). This CDR3 spans 18 amino acids. The V gene's germline CDR1 is SGHRS and CDR2 YFSETQ. Trimming cost V 6 bases and J 0 bases, with 21 bases left between them. CDR3 coding DNA: TGCGCCAGCACCCCGGGAAGGGCGCTCTTATCGAACACCGGGGAGCTGTTTTTT. It specifies CASTPGRALLSNTGELFF.

CDR3 DNA: TGTGCCAGCAGCCGGGACAGGGTTAATGAGCAGTTCTTC. Translated: CASSRDRVNEQFF. The chain links TRBV27 to TRBJ2-1; 9 positions agree with TRBD1. V lost 6 bases, J lost 7 bases, and 4 bases stayed unmatched. This CDR3 is built from 13 residues. In germline, CDR1 is MNHEY, CDR2 SMNVEV (reference sequence).

V is TRBV5-5 and J is TRBJ2-2; no definite D call. The ends were cut back, 0 bases at V and 0 bases at J, with 6 bases in the middle. Germline V gene data show CDR1 as SGHKS and CDR2 as YYEKEE (reference sequence). The CDR3 consists of 15 residues. The CDR3 reads CASSLGSSNTGELFF. DNA of the CDR3: TGTGCCAGCAGCTTGGGGAGTTCGAACACCGGGGAGCTGTTTTTT.

The CDR3 nucleotides are TGTGCCAGCAGCTATACAGGGGGGGTTGAAAAACTGTTTTTT. Protein: CASSYTGGVEKLFF. The chain links TRBV7-9 to TRBJ1-4; 8 nucleotides align to TRBD1. The germline gives CDR1 SEHNR, CDR2 FQNEAQ (reference sequence). Trimming removed 4 bases from V and 7 bases from J; junction bases left unmatched: 5. The CDR3 totals 14 residues.

The rearrangement uses TRBV4-2 and TRBJ1-5; perhaps TRBD1 as D (6 bases). Trimming removed 4 bases from V and 4 bases from J, with 14 bases in between. CDR1 and CDR2 (germline): LGHNA, YNFKEQ. This CDR3 region has 15 residues. The CDR3 reads CASSPEGEGNQPQHF. DNA for the CDR3: TGTGCCAGCAGCCCAGAGGGGGAGGGGAATCAGCCCCAGCATTTT.

The rearrangement joins TRBV6-5 to TRBJ2-3; TRBD2 aligns across 8 bases. The ends lost 8 bases at V and 1 base at J; junction bases unmatched: 5. The CDR3 sequence is 14 residues long. Germline V gene sequence: CDR1 MNHEY, CDR2 SVGAGI. CDR3 sequence reads: CASRLAKGTDTQYF. CDR3 sequence (DNA): TGTGCCAGCCGACTAGCGAAAGGCACAGATACGCAGTATTTT.

V usage is TRBV7-2 and J usage is TRBJ2-3, with D tentatively TRBD1 (5 bases). The germline V gene encodes CDR1 SGHTA and CDR2 FQGNSA. V lost 2 bases, J lost 2 bases, and 11 bases lay in between. The CDR3 spans 15 residues. The DNA for the CDR3 is TGTGCCAGCAGCTTAAGCGCCAGGGACACAGATACGCAGTATTTT. Amino acids: CASSLSARDTDTQYF.

J is TRBJ2-7 and V is TRBV4-3, with TRBD2 matching 7 bases. CDR3 length: 16 residues. After removal of 0 bases from V and 3 bases from J, the junction contained 8 bases not matched to a gene. Germline values: CDR1 LGHNA, CDR2 YSLEER. CDR3 region: CASSQDLRGVGYEQYF. The CDR3 coding sequence is TGCGCCAGCAGCCAAGATCTACGGGGGGTGGGCTACGAGCAGTACTTC.

The chain joins TRBV18 to TRBJ2-5; D is possibly TRBD1 (6 bases). Trimming took 6 bases from V and 5 from J, leaving 13 bases between them. CDR1 KGHSH and CDR2 LQKENI come from the germline V gene. This CDR3 is 13 amino acids long. In nucleotides, the CDR3 is TGTGCCAGCTCTCTCAGACAGGCGGAGACCCAGTACTTC. This sequence encodes CASSLRQAETQYF.

The chain has TRBV28 and TRBJ1-1; no definite D call. There are 14 residues in the CDR3. Germline V CDR1 and CDR2: MDHEN, SYDVKM. The V end was cut by 3 bases, the J end by 4 bases, with 12 bases between. Here the CDR3 reads CASSFKLASTEAFF. In nucleotides, the CDR3 is TGTGCCAGCAGTTTCAAACTTGCAAGCACTGAAGCTTTCTTT.

The chain combines TRBV30 with TRBJ2-2; no definite D call. V shed 3 bases and J shed 6 bases, with 14 bases lying between them. Germline V gene sequence: CDR1 GTSNPN, CDR2 SVGIG (reference sequence). The CDR3 runs to 14 residues. The CDR3 spells CAWSENTIPGELFF. In DNA, the CDR3 is TGTGCCTGGAGCGAAAATACTATTCCCGGGGAGCTGTTTTTT.

The genes are TRBV7-8 and TRBJ2-7, with a weak D call TRBD1 (5 bases). The CDR3 runs 14 residues. Trimming took 4 bases from V and 5 from J, leaving 15 bases between them. Germline V CDR1 and CDR2: SGHVS, FQNEAQ. CDR3 residues: CASSSEWGSNEQYF. CDR3 nucleotides: TGTGCCAGCAGCTCCGAATGGGGCTCGAACGAGCAGTACTTC.

The gene calls are TRBV7-9 and TRBJ1-4, with TRBD1 matching over 7 bases. CDR1 is SEHNR, CDR2 FQNEAQ, per germline (reference sequence). CDR3 size: 17 residues. Unmatched junction bases numbered 14, after V lost 7 bases and J lost 3 bases. This chain's CDR3 is CASILTGRGMANEKLFF. The CDR3, as DNA: TGTGCCAGCATCCTGACAGGGAGAGGCATGGCTAATGAAAAACTGTTTTTT.

The V call is TRBV7-3, the J call TRBJ2-3; unclear D gene. The CDR3 spans 14 residues. Germline loops: CDR1 SGHTA, CDR2 FQGTGA. Trimming removed 1 base at V and 9 bases at J, with 14 bases between. CDR3 bases: TGTGCCAGCAGCTTAAATGGTAATGAGGTCACGCAGTATTTT. Its protein is CASSLNGNEVTQYF.

The chain joins TRBV7-9 to TRBJ2-7; no clear D. The germline V gene encodes CDR1 SEHNR and CDR2 FQNEAQ (reference sequence). The V end lost 1 base, the J end lost 9 bases, and 13 bases lay between the germline ends. CDR3 size: 13 residues. DNA for the CDR3: TGTGCCAGCAGCTTAGACTTGGCGGAACGGCAGTACTTC. Protein: CASSLDLAERQYF.